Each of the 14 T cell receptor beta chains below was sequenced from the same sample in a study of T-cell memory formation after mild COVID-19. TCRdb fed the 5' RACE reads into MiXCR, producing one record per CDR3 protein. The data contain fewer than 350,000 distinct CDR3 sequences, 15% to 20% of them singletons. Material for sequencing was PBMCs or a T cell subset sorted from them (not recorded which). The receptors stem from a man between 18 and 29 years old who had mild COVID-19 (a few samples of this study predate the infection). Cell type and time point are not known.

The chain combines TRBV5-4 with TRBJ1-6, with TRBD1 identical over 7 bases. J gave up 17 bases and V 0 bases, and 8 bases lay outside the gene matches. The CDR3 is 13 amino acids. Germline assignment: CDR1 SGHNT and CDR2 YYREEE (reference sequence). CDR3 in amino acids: CASSLGQGPGIHF. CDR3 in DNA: TGTGCCAGCAGCTTGGGACAGGGCCCAGGAATCCACTTT.

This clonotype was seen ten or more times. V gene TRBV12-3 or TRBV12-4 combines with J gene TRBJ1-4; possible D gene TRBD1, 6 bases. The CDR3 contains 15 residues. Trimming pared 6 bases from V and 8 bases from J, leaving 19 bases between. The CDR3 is CASRAAGQGWEKLFF. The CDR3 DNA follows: TGTGCCAGCAGAGCCGCGGGGCAGGGGTGGGAAAAACTGTTTTTT.

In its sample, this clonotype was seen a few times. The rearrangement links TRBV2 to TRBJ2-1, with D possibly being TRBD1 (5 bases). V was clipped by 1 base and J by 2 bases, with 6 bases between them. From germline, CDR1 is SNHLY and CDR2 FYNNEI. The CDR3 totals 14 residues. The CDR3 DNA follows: TGTGCCAGCAGTGAAGAAGGGGCCTACAATGAGCAGTTCTTC. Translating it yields CASSEEGAYNEQFF.

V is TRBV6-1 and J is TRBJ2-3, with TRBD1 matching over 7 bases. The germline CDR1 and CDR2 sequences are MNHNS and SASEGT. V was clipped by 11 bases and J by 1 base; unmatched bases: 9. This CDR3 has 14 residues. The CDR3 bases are TGTGCCTCCCGGCAAGGGGGCGGCACAGATACGCAGTATTTT. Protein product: CASRQGGGTDTQYF.

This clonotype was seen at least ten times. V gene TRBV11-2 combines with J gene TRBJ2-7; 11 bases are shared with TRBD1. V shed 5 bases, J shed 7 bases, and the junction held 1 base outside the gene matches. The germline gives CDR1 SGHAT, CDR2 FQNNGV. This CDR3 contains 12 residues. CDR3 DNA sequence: TGTGCCAGCAGCGGGACAGGGGGGGAGCAGTACTTC. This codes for CASSGTGGEQYF.

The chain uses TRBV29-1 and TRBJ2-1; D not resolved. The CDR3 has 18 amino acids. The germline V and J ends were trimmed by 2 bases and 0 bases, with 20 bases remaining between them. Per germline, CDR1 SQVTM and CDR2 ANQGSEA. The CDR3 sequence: CSVEFAVWQLSSYNEQFF. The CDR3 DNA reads TGCAGCGTTGAATTTGCCGTTTGGCAGCTGAGCTCCTACAATGAGCAGTTCTTC.

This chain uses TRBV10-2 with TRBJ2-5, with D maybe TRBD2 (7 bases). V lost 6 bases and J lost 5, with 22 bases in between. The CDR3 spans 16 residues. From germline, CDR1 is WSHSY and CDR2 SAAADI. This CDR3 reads CASRFKGGGHLETQYF. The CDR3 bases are TGCGCCAGCAGGTTCAAGGGCGGGGGCCATCTGGAGACCCAGTACTTC.

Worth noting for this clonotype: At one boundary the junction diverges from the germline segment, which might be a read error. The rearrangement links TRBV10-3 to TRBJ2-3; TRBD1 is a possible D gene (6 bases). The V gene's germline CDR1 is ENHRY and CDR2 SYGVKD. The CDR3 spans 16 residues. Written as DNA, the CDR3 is TGTGCCATCGGTGAGGACTGGGGGCGCGGGACAGATACGCAGTATTTT. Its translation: CAIGEDWGRGTDTQYF.

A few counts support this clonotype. In DNA form, the CDR3 reads TGCGCCAGCAGCCTCGACAGGGGTCGCGCCGGGGAGCTGTTTTTT. Its protein product is CASSLDRGRAGELFF. This sequence joins TRBV5-1 and TRBJ2-2, with TRBD1 identical over 8 bases. The CDR3 sequence is 15 residues long. Germline trimming cut 4 bases from V and 6 bases from J; bases unmatched to any gene: 8. Germline CDR1 SGHRS, CDR2 YFSETQ. Full variable domain (missing parts from reference TRBV5-1 and TRBJ2-2): KAGVTQTPRYLIKTRGQQVTLSCSPISGHRSVSWYQQTPGQGLQFLFEYFSETQRNKGNFPGRFSGRQFSNSRSEMNVSTLELGDSALYLCASSLDRGRAGELFFGEGSRLTVL.

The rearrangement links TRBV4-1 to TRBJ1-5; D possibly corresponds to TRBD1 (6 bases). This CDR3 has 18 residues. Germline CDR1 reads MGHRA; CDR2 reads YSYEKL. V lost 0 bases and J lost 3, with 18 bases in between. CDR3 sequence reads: CASSQDEGWGAHNQPQHF. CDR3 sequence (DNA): TGCGCCAGCAGCCAAGATGAAGGATGGGGGGCCCACAATCAGCCCCAGCATTTT.

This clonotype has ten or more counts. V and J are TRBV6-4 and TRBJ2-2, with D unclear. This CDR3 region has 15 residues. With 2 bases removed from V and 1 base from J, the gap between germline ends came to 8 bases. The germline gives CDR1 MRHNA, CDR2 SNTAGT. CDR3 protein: CASSDRTGNTGELFF. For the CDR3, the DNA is TGTGCCAGCAGTGACCGGACGGGGAACACCGGGGAGCTGTTTTTT.

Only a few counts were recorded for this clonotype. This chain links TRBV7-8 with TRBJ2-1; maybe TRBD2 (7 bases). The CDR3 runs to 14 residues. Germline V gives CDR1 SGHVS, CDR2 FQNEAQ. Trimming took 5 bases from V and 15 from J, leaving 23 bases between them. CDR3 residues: CASSPPSRGPVPFF. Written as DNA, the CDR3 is TGTGCCAGCAGCCCCCCCTCGCGGGGGCCAGTTCCGTTCTTC.

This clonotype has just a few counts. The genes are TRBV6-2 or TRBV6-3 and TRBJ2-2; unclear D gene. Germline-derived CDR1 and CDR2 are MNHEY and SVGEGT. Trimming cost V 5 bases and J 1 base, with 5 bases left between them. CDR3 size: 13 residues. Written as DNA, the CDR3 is TGTGCCAGCAGTAGGGTGAACACCGGGGAGCTGTTTTTT. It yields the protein CASSRVNTGELFF.

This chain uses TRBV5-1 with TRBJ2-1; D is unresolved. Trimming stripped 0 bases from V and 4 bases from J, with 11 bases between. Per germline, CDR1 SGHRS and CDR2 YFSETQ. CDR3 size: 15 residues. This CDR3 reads CASSLEPRVYNEQFF. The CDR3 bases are TGCGCCAGCAGCTTGGAGCCCCGCGTGTACAATGAGCAGTTCTTC. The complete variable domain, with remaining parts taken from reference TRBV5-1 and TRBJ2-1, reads KAGVTQTPRYLIKTRGQQVTLSCSPISGHRSVSWYQQTPGQGLQFLFEYFSETQRNKGNFPGRFSGRQFSNSRSEMNVSTLELGDSALYLCASSLEPRVYNEQFFGPGTRLTVL.